Here is one TCR beta chain with its context. TCR alpha and TCR beta cDNA libraries carrying sample barcodes and UMIs were produced by 5'RACE using constant-segment primers. TCRdb used MiXCR to reprocess the 5' RACE reads, holding one entry per CDR3 protein. The sample has some 290,000 distinct CDR3 sequences, around 16% seen once. This sample was taken from a study of T-cell memory formation after mild COVID-19. Trimming cost V 6 bases and J 4 bases, with 16 bases left between them. The CDR3 extends over 15 amino acids. The specimen sequenced was PBMCs or a T cell subset sorted from them (not recorded which). This TCR was sampled from a man younger than 30 who had mild COVID-19 (a few samples of this study predate the infection). Cell type and time point are not known. This chain connects TRBV12-3 or TRBV12-4 to TRBJ1-5; D call uncertain. The CDR3 loop is CASSLDGLGNQPQHF. The CDR3 DNA sequence: TGTGCCAGCAGCCTGGACGGATTGGGGAATCAGCCCCAGCATTTT.